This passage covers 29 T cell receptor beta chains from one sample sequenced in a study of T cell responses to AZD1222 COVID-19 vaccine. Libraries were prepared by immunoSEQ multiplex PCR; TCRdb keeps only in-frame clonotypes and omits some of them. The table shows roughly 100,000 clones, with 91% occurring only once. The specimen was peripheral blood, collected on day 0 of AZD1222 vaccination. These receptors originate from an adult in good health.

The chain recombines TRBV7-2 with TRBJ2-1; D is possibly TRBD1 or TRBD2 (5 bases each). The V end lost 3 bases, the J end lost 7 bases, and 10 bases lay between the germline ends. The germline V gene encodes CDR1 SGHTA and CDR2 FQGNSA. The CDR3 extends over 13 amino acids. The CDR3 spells CASSFYRRNEQFF. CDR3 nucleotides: TGTGCCAGCAGCTTCTACAGGAGGAATGAGCAGTTCTTC. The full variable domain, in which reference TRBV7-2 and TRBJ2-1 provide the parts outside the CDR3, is GAGVSQSPSNKVTEKGKDVELRCDPISGHTALYWYRQSLGQGLEFLIYFQGNSAPDKSGLPSDRFSAERTGGSVSTLTIQRTQQEDSAVYLCASSFYRRNEQFFGPGTRLTVL.

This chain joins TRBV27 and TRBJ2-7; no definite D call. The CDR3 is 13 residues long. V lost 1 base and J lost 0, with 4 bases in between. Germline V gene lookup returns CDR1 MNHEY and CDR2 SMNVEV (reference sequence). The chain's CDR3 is CASSLFSSYEQYF. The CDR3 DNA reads TGTGCCAGCAGTTTATTTAGCTCCTACGAGCAGTACTTC.

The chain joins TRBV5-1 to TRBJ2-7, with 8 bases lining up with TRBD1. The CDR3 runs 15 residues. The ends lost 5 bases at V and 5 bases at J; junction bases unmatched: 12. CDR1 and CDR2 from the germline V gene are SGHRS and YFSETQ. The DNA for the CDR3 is TGCGCCAGCAGATCCACAGGGGGATGGGGAGACGAGCAGTACTTC. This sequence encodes CASRSTGGWGDEQYF.

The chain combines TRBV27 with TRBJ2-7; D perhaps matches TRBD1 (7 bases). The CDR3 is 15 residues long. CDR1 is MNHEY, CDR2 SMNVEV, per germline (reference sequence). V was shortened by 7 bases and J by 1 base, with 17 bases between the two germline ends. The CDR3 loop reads CASMRGTASSYEQYF. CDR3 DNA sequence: TGTGCCAGCATGCGCGGGACAGCGAGTTCCTACGAGCAGTACTTC.

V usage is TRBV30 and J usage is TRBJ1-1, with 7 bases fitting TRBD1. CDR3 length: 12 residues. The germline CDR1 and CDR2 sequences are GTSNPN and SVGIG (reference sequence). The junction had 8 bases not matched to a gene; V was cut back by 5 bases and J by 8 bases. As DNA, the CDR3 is TGTGCCTGGCGACAGGGCCCATTCGAAGCTTTCTTT. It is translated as CAWRQGPFEAFF.

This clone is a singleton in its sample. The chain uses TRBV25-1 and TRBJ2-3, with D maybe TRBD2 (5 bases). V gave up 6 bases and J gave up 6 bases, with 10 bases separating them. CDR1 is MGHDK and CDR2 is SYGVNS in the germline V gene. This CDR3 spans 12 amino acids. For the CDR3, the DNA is TGTGCCAGCAGCCCTAGCATGGATACGCAGTATTTT. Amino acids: CASSPSMDTQYF.

CDR3 protein: CASSPRDRGRYHYGYTF. As DNA, the CDR3 is TGTGCCAGCAGCCCTCGGGACAGGGGCCGTTATCACTATGGCTACACCTTC. This chain uses TRBV3-1 (or the pseudogene TRBV3-2) with TRBJ1-2; TRBD1 aligns across 10 bases. Looked up from germline, CDR1 is LGHDT and CDR2 is YNNKEL (reference sequence). Trimming removed 4 bases from V and 3 bases from J; junction bases left unmatched: 11. The CDR3 has 17 residues.

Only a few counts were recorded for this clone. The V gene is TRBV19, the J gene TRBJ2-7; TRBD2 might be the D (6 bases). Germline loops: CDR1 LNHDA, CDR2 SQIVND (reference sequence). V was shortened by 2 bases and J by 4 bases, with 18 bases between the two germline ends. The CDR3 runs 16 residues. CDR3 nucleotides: TGTGCCAGTAGTATAAGGGCCTGGCGGGACGGGTACGAGCAGTACTTC. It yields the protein CASSIRAWRDGYEQYF.

The DNA of the CDR3 is TGTGCCAGCAGCTTGGGTGGGGGGCGGATGAAGCCCGAAGCTTTCTTT. Its protein is CASSLGGGRMKPEAFF. The chain joins TRBV5-4 to TRBJ1-1; weak D call: TRBD1 (6 bases). Trimming pared 0 bases from V and 8 bases from J, leaving 20 bases between. The CDR3 is made up of 16 amino acids. Looked up from germline, CDR1 is SGHNT and CDR2 is YYREEE (reference sequence).

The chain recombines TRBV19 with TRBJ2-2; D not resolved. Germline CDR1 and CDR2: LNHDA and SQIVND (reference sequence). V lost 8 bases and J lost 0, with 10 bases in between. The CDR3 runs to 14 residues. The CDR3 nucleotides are TGTGCCAGTCTGACGGCTTCGAACACCGGGGAGCTGTTTTTT. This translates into CASLTASNTGELFF.

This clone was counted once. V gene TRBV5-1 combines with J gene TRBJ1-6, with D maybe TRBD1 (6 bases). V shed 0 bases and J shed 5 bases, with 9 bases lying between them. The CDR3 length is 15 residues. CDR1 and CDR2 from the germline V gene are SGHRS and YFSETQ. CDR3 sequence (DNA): TGCGCCAGCAGCTTGGCTCCAGGGGATAATTCACCCCTCCACTTT. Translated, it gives CASSLAPGDNSPLHF.

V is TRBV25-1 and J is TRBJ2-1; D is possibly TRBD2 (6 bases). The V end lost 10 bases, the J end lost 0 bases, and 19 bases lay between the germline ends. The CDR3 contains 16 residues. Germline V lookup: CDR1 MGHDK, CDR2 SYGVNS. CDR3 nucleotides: TGTGCCACTTCCCCACTAGCCTCCGGCTCCTACAATGAGCAGTTCTTC. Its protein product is CATSPLASGSYNEQFF.

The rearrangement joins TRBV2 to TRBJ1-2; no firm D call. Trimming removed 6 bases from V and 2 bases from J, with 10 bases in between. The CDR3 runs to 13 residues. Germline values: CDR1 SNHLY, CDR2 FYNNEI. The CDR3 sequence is CASRWGENYGYTF. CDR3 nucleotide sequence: TGTGCCAGCAGGTGGGGAGAGAACTATGGCTACACCTTC.

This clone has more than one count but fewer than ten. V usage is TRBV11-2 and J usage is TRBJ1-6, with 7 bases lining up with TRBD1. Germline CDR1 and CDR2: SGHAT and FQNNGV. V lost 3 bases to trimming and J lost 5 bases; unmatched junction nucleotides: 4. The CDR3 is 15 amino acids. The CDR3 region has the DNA TGTGCCAGCAGCTTGGAGGGGGCAGATAATTCACCCCTCCACTTT. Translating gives CASSLEGADNSPLHF.

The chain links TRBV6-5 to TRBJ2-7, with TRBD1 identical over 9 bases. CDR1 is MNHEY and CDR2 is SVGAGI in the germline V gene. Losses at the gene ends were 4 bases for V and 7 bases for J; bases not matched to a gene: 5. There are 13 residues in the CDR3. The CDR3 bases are TGTGCCAGCAGTTGGGACAGGGTCAGGGAGCAGTACTTC. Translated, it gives CASSWDRVREQYF.

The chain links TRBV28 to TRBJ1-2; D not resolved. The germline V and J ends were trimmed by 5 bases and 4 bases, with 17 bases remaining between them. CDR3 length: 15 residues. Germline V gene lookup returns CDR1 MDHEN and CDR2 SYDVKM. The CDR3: CASSLGRALPYGYTF. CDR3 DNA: TGTGCCAGCAGTCTCGGTCGGGCCTTACCCTATGGCTACACCTTC.

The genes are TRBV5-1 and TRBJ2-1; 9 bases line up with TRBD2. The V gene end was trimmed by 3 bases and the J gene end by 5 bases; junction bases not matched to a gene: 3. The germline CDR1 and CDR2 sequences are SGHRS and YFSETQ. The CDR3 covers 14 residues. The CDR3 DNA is TGCGCCAGCAGCTCAGGACTAGCGAACAATGAGCAGTTCTTC. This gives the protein CASSSGLANNEQFF.

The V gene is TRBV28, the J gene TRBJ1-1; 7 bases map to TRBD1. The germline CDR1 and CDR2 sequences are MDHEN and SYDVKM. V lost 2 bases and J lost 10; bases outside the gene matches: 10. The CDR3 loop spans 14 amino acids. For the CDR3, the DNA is TGTGCCAGCAGTTTAAGGGGGCGCGAAAAGGGAGCTTTCTTT. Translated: CASSLRGREKGAFF. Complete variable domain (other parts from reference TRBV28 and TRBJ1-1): DVKVTQSSRYLVKRTGEKVFLECVQDMDHENMFWYRQDPGLGLRLIYFSYDVKMKEKGDIPEGYSVSREKKERFSLILESASTNQTSMYLCASSLRGREKGAFFGQGTRLTVV.

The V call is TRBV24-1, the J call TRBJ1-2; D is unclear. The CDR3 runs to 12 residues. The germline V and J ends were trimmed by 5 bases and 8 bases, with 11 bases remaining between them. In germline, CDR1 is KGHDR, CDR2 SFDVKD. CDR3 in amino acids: CATSGPYDGYTF. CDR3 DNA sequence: TGTGCCACCAGTGGCCCCTATGACGGCTACACCTTC.

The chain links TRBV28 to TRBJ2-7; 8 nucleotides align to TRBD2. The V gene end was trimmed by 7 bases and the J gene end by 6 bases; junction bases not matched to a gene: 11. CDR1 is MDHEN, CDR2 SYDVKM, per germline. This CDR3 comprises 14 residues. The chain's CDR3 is CASNPPGGNLEQYF. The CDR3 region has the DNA TGTGCCAGCAATCCACCGGGGGGGAATCTCGAGCAGTACTTC.

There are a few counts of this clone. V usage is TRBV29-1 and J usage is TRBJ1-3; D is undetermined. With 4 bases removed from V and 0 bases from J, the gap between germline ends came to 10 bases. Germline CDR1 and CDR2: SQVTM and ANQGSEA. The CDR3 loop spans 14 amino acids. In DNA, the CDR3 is TGCAGCGTTGCGGGCCTCTACTCTGGAAACACCATATATTTT. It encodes CSVAGLYSGNTIYF.

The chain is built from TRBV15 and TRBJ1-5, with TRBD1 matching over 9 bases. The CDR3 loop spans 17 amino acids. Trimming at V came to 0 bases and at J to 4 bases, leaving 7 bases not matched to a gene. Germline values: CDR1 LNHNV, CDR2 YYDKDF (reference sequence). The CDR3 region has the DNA TGTGCCACCAGCAGAGATGTACTAGGGACAGGGAATCAGCCCCAGCATTTT. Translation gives CATSRDVLGTGNQPQHF.

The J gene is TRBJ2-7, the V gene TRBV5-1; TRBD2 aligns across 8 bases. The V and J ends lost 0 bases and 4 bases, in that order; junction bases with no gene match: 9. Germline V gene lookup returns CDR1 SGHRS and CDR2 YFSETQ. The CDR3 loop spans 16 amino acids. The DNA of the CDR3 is TGCGCCAGCAGCTTGGCTCGCGGGAGGTCAATTTACGAGCAGTACTTC. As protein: CASSLARGRSIYEQYF.

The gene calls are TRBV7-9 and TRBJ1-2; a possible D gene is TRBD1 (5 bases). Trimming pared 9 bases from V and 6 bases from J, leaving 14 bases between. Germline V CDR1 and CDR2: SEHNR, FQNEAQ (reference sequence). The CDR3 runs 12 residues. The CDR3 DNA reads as TGTGCCAGTTGGGACTCTGAGGATGGCTACACCTTC. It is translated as CASWDSEDGYTF.

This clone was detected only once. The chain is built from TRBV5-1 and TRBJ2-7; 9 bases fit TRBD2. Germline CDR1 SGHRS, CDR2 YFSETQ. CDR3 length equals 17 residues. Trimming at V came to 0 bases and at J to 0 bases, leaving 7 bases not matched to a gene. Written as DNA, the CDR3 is TGCGCCAGCAGCTTGGGCTCCAGCGGGAGGACCTCCTACGAGCAGTACTTC. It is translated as CASSLGSSGRTSYEQYF.

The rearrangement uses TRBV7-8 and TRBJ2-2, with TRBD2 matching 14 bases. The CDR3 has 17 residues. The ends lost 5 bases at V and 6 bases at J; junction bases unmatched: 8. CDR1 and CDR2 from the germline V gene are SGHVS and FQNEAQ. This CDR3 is CASSPTGTSGRSGELFF. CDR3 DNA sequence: TGTGCCAGCAGCCCTACCGGGACTAGCGGGAGATCCGGGGAGCTGTTTTTT. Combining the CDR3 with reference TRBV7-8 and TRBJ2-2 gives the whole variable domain GAGVSQSPRYKVAKRGQDVALRCDPISGHVSLFWYQQALGQGPEFLTYFQNEAQLDKSGLPSDRFFAERPEGSVSTLKIQRTQQEDSAVYLCASSPTGTSGRSGELFFGEGSRLTVL.

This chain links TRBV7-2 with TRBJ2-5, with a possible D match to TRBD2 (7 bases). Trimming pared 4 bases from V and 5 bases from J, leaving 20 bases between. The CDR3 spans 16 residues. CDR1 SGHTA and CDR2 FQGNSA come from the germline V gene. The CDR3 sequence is CASSSPYQGRVETQYF. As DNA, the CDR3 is TGTGCCAGCAGCTCTCCTTACCAGGGGAGGGTGGAGACCCAGTACTTC.

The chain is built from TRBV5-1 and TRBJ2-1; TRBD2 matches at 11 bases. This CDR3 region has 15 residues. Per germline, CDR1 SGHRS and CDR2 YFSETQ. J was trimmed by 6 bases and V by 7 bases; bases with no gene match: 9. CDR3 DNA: TGCGCCAGCGGTCCACTAGCGGGAGTTTCCAATGAGCAGTTCTTC. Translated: CASGPLAGVSNEQFF.

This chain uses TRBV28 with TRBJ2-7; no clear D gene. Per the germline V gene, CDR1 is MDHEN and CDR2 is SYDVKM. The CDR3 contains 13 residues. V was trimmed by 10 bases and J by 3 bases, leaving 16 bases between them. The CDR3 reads CATGRDPLYEQYF. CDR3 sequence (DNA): TGTGCCACCGGTAGGGATCCGCTCTACGAGCAGTACTTC.